These 6 T cell receptor beta chains came from one sample sequenced in a study of T cell responses to AZD1222 COVID-19 vaccine. TCRdb's copy holds only in-frame clones and misses some; the assay was immunoSEQ multiplex PCR. The table lists about 160,000 clones, over 75% of them singletons. The sample here was peripheral blood, taken on day 0 of AZD1222 vaccination. The origin of the receptors is an adult in good health.

The chain joins TRBV7-6 to TRBJ1-3; 11 bases map to TRBD1. CDR1 and CDR2 from the germline V gene are SGHVS and FNYEAQ. The CDR3 runs to 17 residues. V dropped 5 bases and J dropped 1; count of bases not matched to a gene: 7. The CDR3 region is CASSAPGQGGSGNTIYF. Here the CDR3 DNA reads TGTGCCAGCAGCGCACCGGGACAGGGGGGTTCTGGAAACACCATATATTTT.

In this sample, this clone turned up once. The V and J genes are TRBV5-6 and TRBJ2-7; 7 nucleotides match TRBD1. Trimming at V came to 1 base and at J to 0 bases, leaving 1 base not matched to a gene. Germline lookup yields CDR1 SGHDT and CDR2 YYEEEE. CDR3 length: 14 residues. The CDR3 is CASSLWDSSYEQYF. The CDR3 region has the DNA TGTGCCAGCAGCTTGTGGGACAGCTCCTACGAGCAGTACTTC.

The chain employs TRBV18 and TRBJ2-7; TRBD1 matches at 10 bases. The ends lost 4 bases at V and 5 bases at J; junction bases unmatched: 5. Germline CDR1 reads KGHSH; CDR2 reads LQKENI. The CDR3 spans 14 residues. The CDR3 DNA follows: TGTGCCAGCTCACGGAACGGACAGGGGGACGAGCAGTACGTC. Encoded protein: CASSRNGQGDEQYV.

This rearrangement joins TRBV7-9 to TRBJ2-1; perhaps TRBD2 as D (6 bases). V lost 2 bases to trimming and J lost 3 bases, with 11 bases between them. Germline-derived CDR1 and CDR2 are SEHNR and FQNEAQ (reference sequence). There are 15 residues in the CDR3. The CDR3 nucleotides read TGTGCCAGCAGCTTAATCGGGGGTGACTACAATGAGCAGTTCTTC. Its translation is CASSLIGGDYNEQFF.

The CDR3 DNA follows: TGCAGCGTTGGGGGCAGTACGGATGAGCAGTTCTTC. It translates to CSVGGSTDEQFF. The chain links TRBV29-1 to TRBJ2-1; D might be TRBD1 (5 bases). The germline CDR1 and CDR2 sequences are SQVTM and ANQGSEA. V lost 4 bases, J lost 8 bases, and 12 bases lay in between. The CDR3 length is 12 residues.

The chain joins TRBV5-1 to TRBJ1-5, with D possibly matching TRBD1 (6 bases). The germline V gene has CDR1 SGHRS and CDR2 YFSETQ. Between the trimmed V and J ends, which lost 4 bases and 5 bases, there was a span of 10 bases. The length of the CDR3 is 13 residues. CDR3: CASSAGTHQPQHF. CDR3 DNA: TGCGCCAGCAGCGCCGGGACACATCAGCCCCAGCATTTT.